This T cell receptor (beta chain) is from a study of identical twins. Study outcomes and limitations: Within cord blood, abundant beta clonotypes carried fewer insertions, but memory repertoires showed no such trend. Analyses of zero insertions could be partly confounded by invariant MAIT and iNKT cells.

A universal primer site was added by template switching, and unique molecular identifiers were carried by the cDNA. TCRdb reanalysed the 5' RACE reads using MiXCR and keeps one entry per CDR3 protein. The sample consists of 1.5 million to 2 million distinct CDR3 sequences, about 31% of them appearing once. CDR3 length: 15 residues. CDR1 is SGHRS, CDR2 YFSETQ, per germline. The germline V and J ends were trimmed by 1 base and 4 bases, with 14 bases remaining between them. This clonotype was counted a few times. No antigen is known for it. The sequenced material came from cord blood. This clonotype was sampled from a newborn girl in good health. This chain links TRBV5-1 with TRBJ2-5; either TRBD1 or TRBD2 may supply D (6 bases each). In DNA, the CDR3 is TGCGCCAGCAGCTTGCGGGGTCGGGGGCCAGAGACCCAGTACTTC. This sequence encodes CASSLRGRGPETQYF.